What follows are 19 T cell receptor beta chains derived from one specimen sequenced in a study of cytomegalovirus exposure and HLA in healthy donors. The PCR ran on 60 Vbeta and 13 Jbeta primers. Repertoires were generated with immunoSEQ multiplex PCR, while TCRdb's copy carries only in-frame clones and drops some. The profile covers 130,000 or so clones, with approximately 65% appearing a single time and approximately 6.5% taken by the ten largest. Sequencing input: PBMCs. The receptors were gathered from an older woman in good health and CMV-seronegative.

This clone occurred once. Germline is not matched at one junction end, which may reflect a read error. The chain is built from TRBV7-3 and TRBJ2-1; TRBD2 aligns across 13 bases. This CDR3 is built from 17 residues. CDR1 SGHTA and CDR2 FQGTGA come from the germline V gene. CDR3 nucleotides: TGTGCCAGCAGCCGACTAGCGGGGGGACCGATCTACAATGAGCAGCTCTTC. Translated: CASSRLAGGPIYNEQLF.

This chain links TRBV5-1 with TRBJ2-3, with TRBD2 as a possible D gene (6 bases). The ends were cut back, 2 bases at V and 2 bases at J, with 9 bases in the middle. The CDR3 runs to 14 residues. Germline V gene data show CDR1 as SGHRS and CDR2 as YFSETQ. The CDR3 nucleotides are TGCGCCAGCAGCTTTGGAGGGGCCACAGATACGCAGTATTTT. Translation gives CASSFGGATDTQYF.

The gene calls are TRBV4-1 and TRBJ1-6; D gene ambiguous. Germline-derived CDR1 and CDR2 are MGHRA and YSYEKL. Trimming shortened V by 1 base and J by 8 bases, and 9 bases separated the two germline ends. The length of the CDR3 is 14 residues. CDR3 coding DNA: TGCGCCAGCAGCCAAGGGCGGTCCCATTCACCCCTCCACTTT. Residues: CASSQGRSHSPLHF.

The chain combines TRBV27 with TRBJ1-2, with TRBD1 matching 8 bases. Germline CDR1 and CDR2: MNHEY and SMNVEV (reference sequence). This CDR3 contains 14 residues. Germline trimming cut 2 bases from V and 3 bases from J; bases unmatched to any gene: 2. The CDR3 region has the DNA TGTGCCAGCAGTTTAACGGACAGGGACTATGGCTACACCTTC. Translation gives CASSLTDRDYGYTF.

The chain carries TRBV5-6 and TRBJ1-2, with D tentatively TRBD1 (6 bases). The V gene's germline CDR1 is SGHDT and CDR2 YYEEEE. The CDR3 sequence is 14 residues long. V was trimmed by 6 bases and J by 6 bases, leaving 18 bases between them. CDR3 nucleotide sequence: TGTGCCAGCACCTCGGGGGGCAGGGAGGATGGCTACACCTTC. Translation gives CASTSGGREDGYTF.

The chain recombines TRBV11-2 with TRBJ2-1; TRBD2 matches at 11 bases. The germline V gene encodes CDR1 SGHAT and CDR2 FQNNGV. V dropped 8 bases and J dropped 12; count of bases not matched to a gene: 12. The CDR3 is 14 residues long. The CDR3 region has the DNA TGTGCCAGCGGTCCCGGGACTAGCGGACGGGGGCAGTTCTTC. Translation gives CASGPGTSGRGQFF. The full variable domain, with the rest looked up from reference TRBV11-2 and TRBJ2-1, is EAGVAQSPRYKIIEKRQSVAFWCNPISGHATLYWYQQILGQGPKLLIQFQNNGVVDDSQLPKDRFSAERLKGVDSTLKIQPAKLEDSAVYLCASGPGTSGRGQFFGPGTRLTVL.

This clone appeared a single time. V and J are TRBV27 and TRBJ2-7; TRBD2 matches at 8 bases. Trimming at V came to 4 bases and at J to 4 bases, leaving 9 bases not matched to a gene. There are 15 residues in the CDR3. CDR1 MNHEY and CDR2 SMNVEV come from the germline V gene (reference sequence). In DNA, the CDR3 is TGTGCCAGCAGTTCGCGAAGCGGGAGAACATACGAGCAGTACTTC. As protein: CASSSRSGRTYEQYF.

The chain has TRBV7-3 and TRBJ2-3, with D possibly matching TRBD1 (6 bases). In germline, CDR1 is SGHTA, CDR2 FQGTGA. V dropped 6 bases and J dropped 5 bases, with 12 bases sitting between them. The CDR3 sequence is 13 residues long. In nucleotides, the CDR3 is TGTGCCAGCAGTTCTACAGGGCTAGATACGCAGTATTTT. It encodes CASSSTGLDTQYF.

The chain uses TRBV7-6 and TRBJ1-3; D may be TRBD1 (6 bases). V was shortened by 3 bases and J by 0 bases, with 9 bases between the two germline ends. Germline lookup yields CDR1 SGHVS and CDR2 FNYEAQ. The CDR3 consists of 15 residues. CDR3 residues: CASSLDSNSGNTIYF. CDR3 in DNA: TGTGCCAGCAGCTTGGACAGCAACTCTGGAAACACCATATATTTT. Supplemented by reference TRBV7-6 and TRBJ1-3, the full variable domain reads GAGVSQSPRYKVTKRGQDVALRCDPISGHVSLYWYRQALGQGPEFLTYFNYEAQQDKSGLPNDRFSAERPEGSISTLTIQRTEQRDSAMYRCASSLDSNSGNTIYFGEGSWLTVV.

This clone was detected many times. The chain combines TRBV27 with TRBJ1-1, with a weak D call TRBD1 (5 bases). Looked up from germline, CDR1 is MNHEY and CDR2 is SMNVEV (reference sequence). Trimming took off 6 bases at V and 6 bases at J, with 17 bases between the two ends. The CDR3 loop spans 14 amino acids. CDR3: CASRLGLPGSEAFF. The CDR3 DNA reads TGTGCCAGCAGGTTGGGACTCCCTGGATCTGAAGCTTTCTTT.

Here the CDR3 DNA reads TGCGCCAGCAGCTTGGGGGGGGGACTAAGGAATGAGCAGTTCTTC. Its translation is CASSLGGGLRNEQFF. The V gene is TRBV5-1, the J gene TRBJ2-1; 7 nucleotides agree with TRBD2. The V segment lost 0 bases and the J segment 7 bases; nucleotides outside the gene matches: 7. CDR1 is SGHRS, CDR2 YFSETQ, per germline. CDR3 length: 15 residues.

This clone occurred a few times. The chain carries TRBV21-1 and TRBJ2-1; the table names TRBD1, a call not compared with the DNA. TRBV21-1 is designated a pseudogene. The CDR3 consists of 17 residues. In DNA form, the CDR3 reads TGTGCCAGCAGCAAACGGACCCCGGGACAGGACTACAATGAGCAGTTCTTC. Amino acid sequence: CASSKRTPGQDYNEQFF.

The chain links TRBV29-1 to TRBJ2-1; 7 bases map to TRBD1. The length of the CDR3 is 15 residues. Germline values: CDR1 SQVTM, CDR2 ANQGSEA. Trimming took 5 bases from V and 0 from J; bases not matched to a gene: 7. The CDR3 here is CSVSGTVSSYNEQFF. CDR3 DNA: TGCAGCGTTTCCGGGACAGTAAGCTCCTACAATGAGCAGTTCTTC.

V and J are TRBV4-3 and TRBJ2-2, with D perhaps TRBD2 (6 bases). This CDR3 region has 16 residues. CDR1 is LGHNA and CDR2 is YSLEER in the germline V gene. V was trimmed by 0 bases and J by 4 bases, leaving 12 bases between them. CDR3 residues: CASSQESRTTTGELFF. DNA of the CDR3: TGCGCCAGCAGCCAAGAATCGAGGACTACCACCGGGGAGCTGTTTTTT.

V and J are TRBV18 and TRBJ2-7; 10 bases map to TRBD2. CDR3 length: 15 residues. Germline CDR1 reads KGHSH; CDR2 reads LQKENI. J gave up 3 bases and V 6 bases, and 8 bases lay outside the gene matches. CDR3 sequence reads: CASSPAASGGYEQYF. The CDR3 coding sequence is TGTGCCAGCTCCCCGGCGGCTAGCGGGGGCTACGAGCAGTACTTC. The whole variable domain, remainder taken from reference TRBV18 and TRBJ2-7, is NAGVMQNPRHLVRRRGQEARLRCSPMKGHSHVYWYRQLPEEGLKFMVYLQKENIIDESGMPKERFSAEFPKEGPSILRIQQVVRGDSAAYFCASSPAASGGYEQYFGPGTRLTVT.

V is TRBV19 and J is TRBJ2-1, with D possibly matching TRBD1 (5 bases). CDR1 LNHDA and CDR2 SQIVND come from the germline V gene (reference sequence). CDR3 size: 13 residues. The V end lost 1 base, the J end lost 9 bases, and 10 bases lay between the germline ends. This CDR3 reads CASSIVQGTEQFF. The CDR3 region has the DNA TGTGCCAGTAGTATAGTTCAGGGCACTGAGCAGTTCTTC.

The table lists this clone with a few counts. V and J are TRBV4-1 and TRBJ2-7; a possible D gene is TRBD1 (5 bases). The germline V gene encodes CDR1 MGHRA and CDR2 YSYEKL. Trimming cost V 0 bases and J 6 bases, with 27 bases left between them. CDR3 length equals 19 residues. The CDR3 DNA reads as TGCGCCAGCAGCCAAGATTTCGGCGCAGGGCTCGGAACTTCCCTCGAGCAGTACTTC. Translating it yields CASSQDFGAGLGTSLEQYF.

This clone was detected a few times. The chain carries TRBV9 and TRBJ1-2, with D perhaps matching TRBD1 (6 bases). Germline CDR1 and CDR2: SGDLS and YYNGEE. This CDR3 is built from 15 residues. V lost 0 bases and J 8 bases, leaving 17 bases between the germline ends. CDR3 nucleotide sequence: TGTGCCAGCAGCGTAGGCCCCGGGAACAGGGAAGGCTACACCTTC. Protein: CASSVGPGNREGYTF.

This clone has a handful of counts. The chain is built from TRBV9 and TRBJ2-2; TRBD2 aligns across 7 bases. Germline CDR1 and CDR2: SGDLS and YYNGEE. J was trimmed by 7 bases and V by 4 bases; bases with no gene match: 7. CDR3 length: 14 residues. The CDR3 DNA sequence: TGTGCCAGCAGCCCCCGCGGGGGTTTCGGGGAGCTGTTTTTT. Its translation: CASSPRGGFGELFF.